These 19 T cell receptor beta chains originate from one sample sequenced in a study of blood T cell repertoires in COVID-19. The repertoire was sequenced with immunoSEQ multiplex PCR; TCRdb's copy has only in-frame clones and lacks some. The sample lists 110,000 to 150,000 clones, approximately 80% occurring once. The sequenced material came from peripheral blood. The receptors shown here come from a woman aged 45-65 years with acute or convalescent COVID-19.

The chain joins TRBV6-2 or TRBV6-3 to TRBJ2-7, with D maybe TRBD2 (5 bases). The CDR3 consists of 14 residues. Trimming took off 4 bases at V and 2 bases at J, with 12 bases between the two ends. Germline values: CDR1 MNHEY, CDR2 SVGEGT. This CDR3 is CASSWVGEAYEQYF. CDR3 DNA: TGTGCCAGCAGTTGGGTGGGAGAGGCCTACGAGCAGTACTTC.

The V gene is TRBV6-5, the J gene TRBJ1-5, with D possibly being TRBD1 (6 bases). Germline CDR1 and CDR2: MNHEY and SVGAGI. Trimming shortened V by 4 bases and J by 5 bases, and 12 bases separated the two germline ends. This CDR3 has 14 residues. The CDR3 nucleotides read TGTGCCAGCAGTTTGCAGGACAGTCATCAGCCCCAGCATTTT. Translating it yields CASSLQDSHQPQHF.

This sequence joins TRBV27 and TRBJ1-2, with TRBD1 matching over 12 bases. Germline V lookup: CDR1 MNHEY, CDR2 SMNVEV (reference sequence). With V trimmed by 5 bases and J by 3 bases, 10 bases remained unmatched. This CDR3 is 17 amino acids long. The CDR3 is CASSPGTGGVGDYGYTF. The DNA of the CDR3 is TGTGCCAGCAGTCCCGGGACAGGGGGCGTTGGCGACTATGGCTACACCTTC.

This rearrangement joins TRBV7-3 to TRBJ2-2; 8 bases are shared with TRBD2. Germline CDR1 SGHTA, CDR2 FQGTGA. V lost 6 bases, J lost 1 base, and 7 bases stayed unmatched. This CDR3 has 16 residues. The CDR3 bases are TGTGCCAGCAGTCCATCGAGCGGGGGGAACACCGGGGAGCTGTTTTTT. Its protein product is CASSPSSGGNTGELFF.

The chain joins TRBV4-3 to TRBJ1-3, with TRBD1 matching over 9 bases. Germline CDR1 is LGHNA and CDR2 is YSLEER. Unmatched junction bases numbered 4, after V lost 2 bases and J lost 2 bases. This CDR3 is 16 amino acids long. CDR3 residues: CASSQQTGGPGNTIYF. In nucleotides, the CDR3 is TGCGCCAGCAGCCAACAAACAGGGGGCCCTGGAAACACCATATATTTT.

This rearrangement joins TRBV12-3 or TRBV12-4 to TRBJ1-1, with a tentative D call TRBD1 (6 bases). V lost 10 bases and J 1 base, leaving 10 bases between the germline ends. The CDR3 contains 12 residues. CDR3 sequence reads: CATTTGNTEAFF. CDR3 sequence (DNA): TGTGCCACTACGACAGGGAACACTGAAGCTTTCTTT.

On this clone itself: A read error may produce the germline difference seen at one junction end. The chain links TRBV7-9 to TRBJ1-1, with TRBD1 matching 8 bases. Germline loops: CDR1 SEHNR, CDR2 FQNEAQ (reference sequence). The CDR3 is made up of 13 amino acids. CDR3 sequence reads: CASTLQGETEAFF. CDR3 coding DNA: TGTGCCAGCACCTTACAGGGGGAAACTGAAGCTTTCTTT.

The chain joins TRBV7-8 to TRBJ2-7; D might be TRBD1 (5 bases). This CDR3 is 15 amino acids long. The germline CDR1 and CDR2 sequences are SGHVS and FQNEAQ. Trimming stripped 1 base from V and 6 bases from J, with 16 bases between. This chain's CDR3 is CASSLEVLQTAEQYF. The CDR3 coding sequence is TGTGCCAGCAGCTTAGAGGTGCTTCAGACAGCCGAGCAGTACTTC.

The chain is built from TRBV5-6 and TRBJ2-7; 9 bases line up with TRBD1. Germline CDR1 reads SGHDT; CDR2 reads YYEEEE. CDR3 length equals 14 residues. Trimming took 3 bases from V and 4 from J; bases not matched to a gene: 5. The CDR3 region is CASSSQGQGYEQYF. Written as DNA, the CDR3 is TGTGCCAGCAGCTCCCAGGGACAGGGTTACGAGCAGTACTTC.

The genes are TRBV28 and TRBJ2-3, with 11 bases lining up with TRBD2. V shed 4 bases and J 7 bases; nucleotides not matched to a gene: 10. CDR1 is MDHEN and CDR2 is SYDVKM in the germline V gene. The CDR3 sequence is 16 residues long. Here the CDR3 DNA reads TGTGCCAGCAGTTCACCGACTAGCGGGGAAAGAAATACGCAGTATTTT. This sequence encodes CASSSPTSGERNTQYF. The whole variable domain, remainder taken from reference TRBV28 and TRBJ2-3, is DVKVTQSSRYLVKRTGEKVFLECVQDMDHENMFWYRQDPGLGLRLIYFSYDVKMKEKGDIPEGYSVSREKKERFSLILESASTNQTSMYLCASSSPTSGERNTQYFGPGTRLTVL.

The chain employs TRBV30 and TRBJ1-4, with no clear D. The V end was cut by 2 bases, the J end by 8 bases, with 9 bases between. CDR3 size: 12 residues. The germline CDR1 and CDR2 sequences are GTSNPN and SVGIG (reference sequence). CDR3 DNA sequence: TGTGCCTGGAGTCAACCGGGGGAAAAACTGTTTTTT. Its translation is CAWSQPGEKLFF.

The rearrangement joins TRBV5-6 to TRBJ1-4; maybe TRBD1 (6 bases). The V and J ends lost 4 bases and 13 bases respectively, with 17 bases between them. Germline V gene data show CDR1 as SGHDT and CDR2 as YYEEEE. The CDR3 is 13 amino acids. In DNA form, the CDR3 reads TGTGCCAGCAGCACCTCAGGGGTTGAGGTACTGTTTTTT. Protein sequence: CASSTSGVEVLFF.

The CDR3 loop reads CASSREGVTEAFF. Here the CDR3 DNA reads TGCGCCAGCAGCCGGGAGGGGGTCACTGAAGCTTTCTTT. The rearrangement links TRBV5-1 to TRBJ1-1; the D gene is possibly TRBD1 (6 bases). The V end was cut by 4 bases, the J end by 4 bases, with 11 bases between. Germline V gene sequence: CDR1 SGHRS, CDR2 YFSETQ. The CDR3 has 13 residues.

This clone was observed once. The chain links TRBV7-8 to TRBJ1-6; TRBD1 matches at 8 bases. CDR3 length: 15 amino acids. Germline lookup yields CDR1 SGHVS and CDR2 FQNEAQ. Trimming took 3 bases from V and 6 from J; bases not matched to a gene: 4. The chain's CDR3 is CASSFIDRGNSPLHF. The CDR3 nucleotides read TGTGCCAGCAGCTTTATAGACAGGGGTAATTCACCCCTCCACTTT.

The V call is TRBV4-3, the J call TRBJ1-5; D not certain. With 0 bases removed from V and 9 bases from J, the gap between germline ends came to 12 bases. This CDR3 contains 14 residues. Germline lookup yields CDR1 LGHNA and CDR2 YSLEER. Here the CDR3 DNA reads TGCGCCAGCAGCCAAGACCCAGGAGCGGGGCCCCAGCATTTT. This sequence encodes CASSQDPGAGPQHF.

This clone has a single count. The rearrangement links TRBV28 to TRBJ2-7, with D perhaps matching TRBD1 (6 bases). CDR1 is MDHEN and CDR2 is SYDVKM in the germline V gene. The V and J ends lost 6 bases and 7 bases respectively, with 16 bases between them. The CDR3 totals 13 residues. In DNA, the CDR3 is TGTGCCAGCAGGGCAGGGGCCAACTGGGAGCAGTACTTC. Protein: CASRAGANWEQYF. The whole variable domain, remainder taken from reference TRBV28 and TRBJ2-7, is DVKVTQSSRYLVKRTGEKVFLECVQDMDHENMFWYRQDPGLGLRLIYFSYDVKMKEKGDIPEGYSVSREKKERFSLILESASTNQTSMYLCASRAGANWEQYFGPGTRLTVT.

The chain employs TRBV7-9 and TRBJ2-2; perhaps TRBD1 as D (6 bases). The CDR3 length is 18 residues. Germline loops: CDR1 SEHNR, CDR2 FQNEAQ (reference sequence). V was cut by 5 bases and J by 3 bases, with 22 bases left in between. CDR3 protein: CASSIGPLQGRDTGELFF. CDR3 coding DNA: TGTGCCAGCAGCATCGGGCCCCTACAGGGTCGGGACACCGGGGAGCTGTTTTTT.

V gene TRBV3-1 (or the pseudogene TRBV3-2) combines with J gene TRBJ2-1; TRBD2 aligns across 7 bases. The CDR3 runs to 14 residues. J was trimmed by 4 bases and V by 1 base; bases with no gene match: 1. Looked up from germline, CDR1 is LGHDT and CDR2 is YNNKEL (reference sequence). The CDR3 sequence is CASSQGRGYNEQFF. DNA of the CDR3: TGTGCCAGCAGCCAAGGGCGGGGGTACAATGAGCAGTTCTTC.

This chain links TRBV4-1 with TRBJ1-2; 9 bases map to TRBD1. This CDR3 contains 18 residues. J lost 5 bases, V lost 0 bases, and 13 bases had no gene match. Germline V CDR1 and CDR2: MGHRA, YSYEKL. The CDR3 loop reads CASSQERDRAGRAYGYTF. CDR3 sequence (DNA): TGCGCCAGCAGCCAAGAGAGGGACAGGGCTGGTCGGGCTTATGGCTACACCTTC.